Below, 10 T cell receptor beta chains from the same sample are listed, as sequenced in a study of shared clonotypes between healthy human individuals. The assay was immunoSEQ multiplex PCR, and TCRdb's table has in-frame clones only and misses some. The data hold fewer than 800,000 clones, with approximately 90% observed a single time. As defined, naive CD8 cells were CD45RO-negative and positively selected for CCR7, with terminally differentiated effector memory CD45RA+ cells excluded. Sequencing was carried out using naive CD8+ T cells sorted from blood. Every receptor here comes from a man in his thirties or forties in good health.

The chain links TRBV15 to TRBJ2-1; TRBD2 matches at 8 bases. Germline CDR1 and CDR2: LNHNV and YYDKDF (reference sequence). V lost 6 bases and J lost 4; bases outside the gene matches: 8. The CDR3 length is 15 residues. The CDR3 sequence is CATRTSGSVYNEQFF. In nucleotides, the CDR3 is TGTGCCACCAGGACGAGCGGGAGTGTATACAATGAGCAGTTCTTC.

The rearrangement links TRBV6-6 to TRBJ2-7, with D perhaps TRBD2 (5 bases). V lost 4 bases and J 3 bases, leaving 13 bases between the germline ends. The CDR3 contains 14 residues. In germline, CDR1 is MNHNY, CDR2 SVGAGI (reference sequence). CDR3 protein: CASSLADGNYEQYF. As DNA, the CDR3 is TGTGCCAGCAGTTTGGCCGACGGGAACTACGAGCAGTACTTC.

This clone was detected only once. J is TRBJ2-5 and V is TRBV5-1; 7 nucleotides match TRBD2. Germline CDR1 and CDR2: SGHRS and YFSETQ. The CDR3 is 16 residues long. The V and J ends lost 0 bases and 1 base, in that order; junction bases with no gene match: 6. The CDR3 sequence is CASSLEGGGSQETQYF. DNA for the CDR3: TGCGCCAGCAGCTTGGAGGGAGGCGGGAGCCAAGAGACCCAGTACTTC. The full variable domain, with the rest looked up from reference TRBV5-1 and TRBJ2-5, is KAGVTQTPRYLIKTRGQQVTLSCSPISGHRSVSWYQQTPGQGLQFLFEYFSETQRNKGNFPGRFSGRQFSNSRSEMNVSTLELGDSALYLCASSLEGGGSQETQYFGPGTRLLVL.

The chain links TRBV9 to TRBJ2-1; 8 bases align to TRBD2. Germline V gene data show CDR1 as SGDLS and CDR2 as YYNGEE. The CDR3 length is 16 residues. With V trimmed by 3 bases and J by 4 bases, 9 bases remained unmatched. The CDR3 region is CASSASRAGEYNEQFF. CDR3 sequence (DNA): TGTGCCAGCAGCGCGTCGCGAGCGGGAGAATACAATGAGCAGTTCTTC.

The chain links TRBV9 to TRBJ1-1; weak D call: TRBD1 (6 bases). The CDR3 is 13 amino acids. CDR1 is SGDLS and CDR2 is YYNGEE in the germline V gene. V was clipped by 0 bases and J by 6 bases, with 9 bases between them. The CDR3 region has the DNA TGTGCCAGCAGCGTAGAGGGGGGTCCTGAAGCTTTCTTT. This codes for CASSVEGGPEAFF.

The chain employs TRBV7-6 and TRBJ2-2; no firm D call. Germline V gene data show CDR1 as SGHVS and CDR2 as FNYEAQ. Trimming left V 2 bases short and J 1 base short, with 8 bases between. The CDR3 is made up of 15 amino acids. The CDR3 loop reads CASSLPAGNTGELFF. For the CDR3, the DNA is TGTGCCAGCAGCTTACCTGCAGGGAACACCGGGGAGCTGTTTTTT.

The chain has TRBV9 and TRBJ2-6; TRBD1 matches at 7 bases. In germline, CDR1 is SGDLS, CDR2 YYNGEE. V lost 0 bases and J lost 3; bases outside the gene matches: 12. The CDR3 spans 19 residues. CDR3 in amino acids: CASSVDLGGVSFGANVLTF. For the CDR3, the DNA is TGTGCCAGCAGCGTAGACTTAGGGGGCGTTTCGTTTGGGGCCAACGTCCTGACTTTC.

The rearrangement uses TRBV7-9 and TRBJ2-1; TRBD1 matches 7 bases. CDR3 length: 16 residues. V trimming: 3 bases; J trimming: 7 bases; junction bases outside the gene matches: 12. Germline V gene data show CDR1 as SEHNR and CDR2 as FQNEAQ (reference sequence). Here the CDR3 DNA reads TGTGCCAGCAGCTTTCAAGGCACAGGGGAAGGTAATGAGCAGTTCTTC. Its protein is CASSFQGTGEGNEQFF. The variable domain in full, with the rest retrieved from reference TRBV7-9 and TRBJ2-1, is DTGVSQNPRHKITKRGQNVTFRCDPISEHNRLYWYRQTLGQGPEFLTYFQNEAQLEKSRLLSDRFSAERPKGSFSTLEIQRTEQGDSAMYLCASSFQGTGEGNEQFFGPGTRLTVL.

The chain recombines TRBV7-7 with TRBJ2-3; D gene ambiguous. The V end was cut by 0 bases, the J end by 3 bases, with 4 bases between. CDR1 is SSHAT, CDR2 FNYEAQ, per germline (reference sequence). The CDR3 runs 13 residues. The CDR3 DNA reads TGTGCCAGCAGCTTAGCGCTAACAGATACGCAGTATTTT. This encodes CASSLALTDTQYF.

There are a few counts of this clone. Additional DNA sequences in this sample encode the identical CDR3. The genes are TRBV9 and TRBJ2-2; D gene uncertain. The V gene's germline CDR1 is SGDLS and CDR2 YYNGEE. CDR3 length equals 12 residues. The V end was cut by 4 bases, the J end by 0 bases, with 1 base between. The chain's CDR3 is CASSPNTGELFF. CDR3 nucleotides: TGTGCCAGCAGCCCGAACACCGGGGAGCTGTTTTTT.